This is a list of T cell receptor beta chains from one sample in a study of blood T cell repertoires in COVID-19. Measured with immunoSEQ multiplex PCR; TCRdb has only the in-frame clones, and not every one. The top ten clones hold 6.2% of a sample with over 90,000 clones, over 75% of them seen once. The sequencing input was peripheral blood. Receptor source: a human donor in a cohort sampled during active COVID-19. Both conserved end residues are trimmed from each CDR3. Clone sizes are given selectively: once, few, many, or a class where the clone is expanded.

cdr3_aa: ASSLAASYNEQF
j_call: TRBJ2-1
v_call: TRBV7-3
clone_size: few

cdr3_aa: ASSFYTGGRNTEAF
j_call: TRBJ1-1
v_call: TRBV5-1
clone_size: .

cdr3_aa: ASSFVWSGTRSYEQF
j_call: TRBJ2-1
v_call: TRBV7-2
clone_size: .

cdr3_aa: ASSSFGTDLQETQY
j_call: TRBJ2-5
v_call: TRBV28
clone_size: .

cdr3_aa: ASSEGNPGQPQH
j_call: TRBJ1-5
v_call: TRBV9
clone_size: .

cdr3_aa: ASSSVAVNTGELF
j_call: TRBJ2-2
v_call: TRBV5-4
clone_size: .

cdr3_aa: ASSTDRESSYNEQF
j_call: TRBJ2-1
v_call: TRBV28
clone_size: .

cdr3_aa: ASSQDTGMYGYT
j_call: TRBJ1-2
v_call: TRBV4-1
clone_size: .

cdr3_aa: ASSPSGNSYEQY
j_call: TRBJ2-7
v_call: TRBV5-1
clone_size: .

cdr3_aa: ASSDLREEDEQY
j_call: TRBJ2-7
v_call: TRBV2
clone_size: .

cdr3_aa: ASTHRGLNTEAF
j_call: TRBJ1-1
v_call: TRBV5-1
clone_size: .

cdr3_aa: ASSVARSGVGEQF
j_call: TRBJ2-1
v_call: TRBV9
clone_size: .

cdr3_aa: ASSIRTSGRADTQY
j_call: TRBJ2-3
v_call: TRBV19
clone_size: .

cdr3_aa: ATRNRQDTGELF
j_call: TRBJ2-2
v_call: TRBV24-1
clone_size: .

cdr3_aa: ASSTRQGNNSPLH
j_call: TRBJ1-6
v_call: TRBV19
clone_size: few

cdr3_aa: ASSPSGGVFAYEQY
j_call: TRBJ2-7
v_call: TRBV7-9
clone_size: .